This TCR beta chain was observed in a study of molecular identifiers for immune sequencing clone quantification. CDR3 size: 15 residues. V gave up 1 base and J gave up 2 bases; unmatched junction bases: 5. Germline values: CDR1 MGHRA, CDR2 YSYEKL. It was from approximately 22,000 to 940,000 sorted cells, with 10%, 30% or 50% RNA, that naive CD8 libraries came. At least ten counts were recorded for this clonotype. From the PCR reads, TCRdb called clonotypes with MiXCR, one entry per CDR3 protein. The sample yields around 460,000 distinct CDR3 sequences, about a fifth seen once. The clonotype originates from a human donor in good health. Some libraries in this study had Jurkat cell RNA spiked in. The genes are TRBV4-1 and TRBJ2-7, with 7 bases lining up with TRBD1. Sequencing was carried out using naive CD8+ T cells from blood, with Jurkat cell RNA spiked in. Subset indicated: FACS-sorted CD8+CD4-CCR7+CD45RA+ naive T cells. The CDR3 here is CASSQAYGTAYEQYF. CDR3 coding DNA: TGCGCCAGCAGCCAAGCTTATGGGACAGCCTACGAGCAGTACTTC.